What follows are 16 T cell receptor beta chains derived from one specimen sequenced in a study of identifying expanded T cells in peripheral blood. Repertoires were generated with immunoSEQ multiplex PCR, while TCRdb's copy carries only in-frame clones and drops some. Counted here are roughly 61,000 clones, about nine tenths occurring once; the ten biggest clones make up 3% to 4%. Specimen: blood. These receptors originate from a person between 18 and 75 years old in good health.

The CDR3 DNA sequence: TGTGCCAGTAGTATCCCGGGACTAGCGGGGCCCGATGAGCAGTTCTTC. Amino acid sequence: CASSIPGLAGPDEQFF. The J gene is TRBJ2-1, the V gene TRBV19, with 13 bases identical to TRBD2. The V gene end was trimmed by 3 bases and the J gene end by 8 bases; junction bases not matched to a gene: 7. The CDR3 is made up of 16 amino acids. Germline V lookup: CDR1 LNHDA, CDR2 SQIVND (reference sequence).

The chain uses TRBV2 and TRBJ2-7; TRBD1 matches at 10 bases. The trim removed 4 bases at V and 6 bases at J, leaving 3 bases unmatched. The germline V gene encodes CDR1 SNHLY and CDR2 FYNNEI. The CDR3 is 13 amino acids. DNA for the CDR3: TGTGCCAGCAGTGGGACAGGGGGTCCCGAGCAGTACTTC. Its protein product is CASSGTGGPEQYF.

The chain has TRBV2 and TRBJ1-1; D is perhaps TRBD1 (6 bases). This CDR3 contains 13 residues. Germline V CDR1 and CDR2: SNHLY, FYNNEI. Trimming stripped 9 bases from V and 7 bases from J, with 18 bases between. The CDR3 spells CASATTGLGEAFF. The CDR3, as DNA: TGTGCCAGTGCGACCACAGGGCTAGGTGAAGCTTTCTTT.

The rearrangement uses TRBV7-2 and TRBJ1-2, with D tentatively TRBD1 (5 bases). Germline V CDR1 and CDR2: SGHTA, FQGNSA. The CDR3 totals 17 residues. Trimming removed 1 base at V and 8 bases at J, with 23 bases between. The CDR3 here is CASSLGPGRMEVWGYTF. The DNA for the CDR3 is TGTGCCAGCAGCTTAGGGCCAGGGAGGATGGAGGTGTGGGGCTACACCTTC.

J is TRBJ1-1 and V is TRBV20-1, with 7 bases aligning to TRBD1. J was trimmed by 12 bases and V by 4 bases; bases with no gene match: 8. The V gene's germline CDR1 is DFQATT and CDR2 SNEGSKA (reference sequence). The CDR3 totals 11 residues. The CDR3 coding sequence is TGCAGTGCTACAACAGGGGATCCGACTTTCTTT. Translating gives CSATTGDPTFF.

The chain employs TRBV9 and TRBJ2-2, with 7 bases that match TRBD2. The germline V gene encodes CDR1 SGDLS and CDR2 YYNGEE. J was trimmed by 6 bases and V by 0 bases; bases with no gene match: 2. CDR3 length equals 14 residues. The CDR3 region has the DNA TGTGCCAGCAGCGTAGGCGGGAGTTCCGGGGAGCTGTTTTTT. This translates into CASSVGGSSGELFF.

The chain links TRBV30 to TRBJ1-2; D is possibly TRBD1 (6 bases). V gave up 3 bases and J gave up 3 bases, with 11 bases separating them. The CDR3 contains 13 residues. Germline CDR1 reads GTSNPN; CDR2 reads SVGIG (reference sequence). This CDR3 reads CAWRDSSYYGYTF. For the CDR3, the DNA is TGTGCCTGGAGGGACAGCTCCTACTATGGCTACACCTTC.

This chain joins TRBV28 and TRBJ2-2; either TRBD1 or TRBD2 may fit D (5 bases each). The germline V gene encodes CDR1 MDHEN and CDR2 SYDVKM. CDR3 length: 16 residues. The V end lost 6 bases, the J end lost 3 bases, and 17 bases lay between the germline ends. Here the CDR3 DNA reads TGTGCCAGCAGACCCTTGGGACCGGGGCACACCGGGGAGCTGTTTTTT. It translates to CASRPLGPGHTGELFF.

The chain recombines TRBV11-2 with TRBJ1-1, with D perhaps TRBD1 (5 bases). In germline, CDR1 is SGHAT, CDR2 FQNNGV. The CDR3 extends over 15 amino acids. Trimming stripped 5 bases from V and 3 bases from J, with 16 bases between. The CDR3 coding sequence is TGTGCCAGCAGCCTAACTTTGGCAGGGCACACTGAAGCTTTCTTT. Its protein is CASSLTLAGHTEAFF. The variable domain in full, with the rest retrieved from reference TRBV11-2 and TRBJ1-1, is EAGVAQSPRYKIIEKRQSVAFWCNPISGHATLYWYQQILGQGPKLLIQFQNNGVVDDSQLPKDRFSAERLKGVDSTLKIQPAKLEDSAVYLCASSLTLAGHTEAFFGQGTRLTVV.

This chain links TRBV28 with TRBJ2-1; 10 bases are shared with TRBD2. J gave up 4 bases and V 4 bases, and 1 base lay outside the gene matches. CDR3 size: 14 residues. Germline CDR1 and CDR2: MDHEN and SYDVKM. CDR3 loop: CASSWTSGYNEQFF. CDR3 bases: TGTGCCAGCAGTTGGACTAGCGGTTACAATGAGCAGTTCTTC.

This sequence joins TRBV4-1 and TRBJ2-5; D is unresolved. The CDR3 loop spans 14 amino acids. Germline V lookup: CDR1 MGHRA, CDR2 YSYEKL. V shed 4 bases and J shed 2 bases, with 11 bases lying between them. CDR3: CASSPFPRQETQYF. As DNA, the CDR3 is TGCGCCAGCAGCCCCTTCCCCCGTCAAGAGACCCAGTACTTC.

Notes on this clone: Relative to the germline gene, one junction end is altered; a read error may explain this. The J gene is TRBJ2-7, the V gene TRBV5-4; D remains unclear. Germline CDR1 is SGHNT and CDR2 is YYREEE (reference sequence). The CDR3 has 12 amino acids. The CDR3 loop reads CASSLGTYEQYF. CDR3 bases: TGTGCCAGCAGTTTGGGGACCTACGAGCAGTACTTC.

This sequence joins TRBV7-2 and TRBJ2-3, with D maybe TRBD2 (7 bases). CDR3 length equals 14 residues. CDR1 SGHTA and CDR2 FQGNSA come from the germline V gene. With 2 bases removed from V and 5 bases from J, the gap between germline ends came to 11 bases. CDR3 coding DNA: TGTGCCAGCAGCTTAAGGGGGGGCGAAGATACGCAGTATTTT. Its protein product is CASSLRGGEDTQYF. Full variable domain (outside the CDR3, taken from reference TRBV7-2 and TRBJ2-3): GAGVSQSPSNKVTEKGKDVELRCDPISGHTALYWYRQSLGQGLEFLIYFQGNSAPDKSGLPSDRFSAERTGGSVSTLTIQRTQQEDSAVYLCASSLRGGEDTQYFGPGTRLTVL.

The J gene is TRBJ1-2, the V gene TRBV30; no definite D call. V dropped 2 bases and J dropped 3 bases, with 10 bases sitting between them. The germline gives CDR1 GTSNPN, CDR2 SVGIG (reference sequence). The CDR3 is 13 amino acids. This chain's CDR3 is CAWSLGRHYGYTF. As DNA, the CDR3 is TGTGCCTGGAGTCTTGGCCGACACTATGGCTACACCTTC.

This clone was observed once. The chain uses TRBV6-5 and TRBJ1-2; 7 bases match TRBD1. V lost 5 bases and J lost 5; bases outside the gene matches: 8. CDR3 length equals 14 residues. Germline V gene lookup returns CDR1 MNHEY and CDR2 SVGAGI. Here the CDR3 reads CASSHNPGGYGYTF. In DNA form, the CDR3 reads TGTGCCAGCAGTCACAATCCAGGGGGTTATGGCTACACCTTC.

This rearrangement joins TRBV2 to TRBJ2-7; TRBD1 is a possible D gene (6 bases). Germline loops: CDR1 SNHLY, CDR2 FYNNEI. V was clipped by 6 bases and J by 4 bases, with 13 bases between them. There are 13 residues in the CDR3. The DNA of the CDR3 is TGTGCCAGCAGCAGGGGCACAGGGTACGAGCAGTACTTC. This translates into CASSRGTGYEQYF.